These 7 T cell receptor beta chains share one sample of origin, sequenced in a study of OX40 agonist ivuxolimab in advanced cancers. TCRdb's table, derived via immunoSEQ multiplex PCR, lists solely in-frame clones and lacks some. The sample lists tens of thousands of clones; 65% to 90% were seen once. The sample consisted of CD4+ or CD8+ T cells sorted from blood, taken in a trial of the OX40 agonist ivuxolimab. The receptors come from an adult with an advanced solid tumor such as melanoma, head and neck, liver or kidney cancer.

V usage is TRBV27 and J usage is TRBJ2-1; D is perhaps TRBD2 (6 bases). The CDR3 totals 16 residues. The V end lost 2 bases, the J end lost 3 bases, and 14 bases lay between the germline ends. Germline V gene sequence: CDR1 MNHEY, CDR2 SMNVEV (reference sequence). The CDR3 DNA reads TGTGCCAGCAGTTTAAAGGGAGGTGGCTTCTACAATGAGCAGTTCTTC. It is translated as CASSLKGGGFYNEQFF.

This clone was picked up a small number of times. The chain uses TRBV30 and TRBJ1-1; 7 bases are shared with TRBD1. Looked up from germline, CDR1 is GTSNPN and CDR2 is SVGIG (reference sequence). The length of the CDR3 is 16 residues. The V and J ends lost 0 bases and 2 bases, in that order; junction bases with no gene match: 9. Here the CDR3 DNA reads TGTGCCTGGAGTGTATCTTTCGGGACAGTAAACACTGAAGCTTTCTTT. Its protein is CAWSVSFGTVNTEAFF. Supplemented by reference TRBV30 and TRBJ1-1, the full variable domain reads SQTIHQWPATLVQPVGSPLSLECTVEGTSNPNLYWYRQAAGRGLQLLFYSVGIGQISSEVPQNLSASRPQDRQFILSSKKLLLSDSGFYLCAWSVSFGTVNTEAFFGQGTRLTVV.

The genes are TRBV5-5 and TRBJ1-2; D is unclear. CDR1 and CDR2 from the germline V gene are SGHKS and YYEKEE (reference sequence). The CDR3 length is 14 residues. V was pared by 6 bases and J by 3 bases, with 15 bases between. This CDR3 is CASTTLPQDYGYTF. In DNA form, the CDR3 reads TGTGCCAGCACTACTTTACCCCAGGACTATGGCTACACCTTC. The whole variable domain, filled in from reference TRBV5-5 and TRBJ1-2, reads DAGVTQSPTHLIKTRGQQVTLRCSPISGHKSVSWYQQVLGQGPQFIFQYYEKEERGRGNFPDRFSARQFPNYSSELNVNALLLGDSALYLCASTTLPQDYGYTFGSGTRLTVV.

This chain joins TRBV29-1 and TRBJ1-2; 8 bases align to TRBD1. The CDR3 consists of 16 residues. Germline CDR1 is SQVTM and CDR2 is ANQGSEA. V was pared by 0 bases and J by 4 bases, with 10 bases of the junction left unmatched. CDR3 sequence (DNA): TGCAGCGTTGAAGATCCTCTTGGACAGGGCGGCTATGGCTACACCTTC. Its protein is CSVEDPLGQGGYGYTF.

The V gene is TRBV2, the J gene TRBJ1-2; D gene unclear. The V end was cut by 8 bases, the J end by 1 base, with 8 bases between. This CDR3 spans 12 amino acids. Germline CDR1 reads SNHLY; CDR2 reads FYNNEI. The CDR3 nucleotides are TGTGCCAGCGATGGCGATAACTATGGCTACACCTTC. Residues: CASDGDNYGYTF.

The rearrangement uses TRBV4-1 and TRBJ2-3; 8 nucleotides align to TRBD2. With 1 base clipped from V and 2 bases from J, the junction kept 11 bases outside the gene matches. CDR3 length equals 18 residues. CDR1 is MGHRA and CDR2 is YSYEKL in the germline V gene. CDR3 amino acids: CASSQGAYVGRATDTQYF. CDR3 coding DNA: TGCGCCAGCAGCCAAGGGGCCTACGTCGGGAGGGCCACAGATACGCAGTATTTT.

V gene TRBV15 combines with J gene TRBJ2-5, with 7 bases lining up with TRBD2. The germline gives CDR1 LNHNV, CDR2 YYDKDF (reference sequence). The CDR3 is 14 amino acids. The junction had 6 bases not matched to a gene; V was cut back by 5 bases and J by 3 bases. This CDR3 is CATSPKGLKETQYF. In nucleotides, the CDR3 is TGTGCCACCAGCCCTAAGGGACTAAAAGAGACCCAGTACTTC.